This T cell receptor (beta chain) stems from a study of OX40 agonist ivuxolimab in advanced cancers. Profiled with immunoSEQ multiplex PCR; TCRdb holds only in-frame clones, not every one. The sample carries 20,000 to 30,000 clones, over 60% recorded once. Germline V gene lookup returns CDR1 SEHNR and CDR2 FQNEAQ (reference sequence). This CDR3 contains 16 residues. With V trimmed by 10 bases and J by 0 bases, 6 bases remained unmatched. The starting material was CD4+ or CD8+ T cells sorted from blood, obtained in a trial of the OX40 agonist ivuxolimab. This chain connects TRBV7-9 to TRBJ1-4; the match to TRBD1 covers 12 bases. The TCR was taken from an adult with an advanced solid tumor such as melanoma, head and neck, liver or kidney cancer. In nucleotides, the CDR3 is TGTGCCACCCAGGGACAGGGGGCCGCAACTAATGAAAAACTGTTTTTT. Translating it yields CATQGQGAATNEKLFF. The variable domain in full, with the rest retrieved from reference TRBV7-9 and TRBJ1-4, is DTGVSQNPRHKITKRGQNVTFRCDPISEHNRLYWYRQTLGQGPEFLTYFQNEAQLEKSRLLSDRFSAERPKGSFSTLEIQRTEQGDSAMYLCATQGQGAATNEKLFFGSGTQLSVL.